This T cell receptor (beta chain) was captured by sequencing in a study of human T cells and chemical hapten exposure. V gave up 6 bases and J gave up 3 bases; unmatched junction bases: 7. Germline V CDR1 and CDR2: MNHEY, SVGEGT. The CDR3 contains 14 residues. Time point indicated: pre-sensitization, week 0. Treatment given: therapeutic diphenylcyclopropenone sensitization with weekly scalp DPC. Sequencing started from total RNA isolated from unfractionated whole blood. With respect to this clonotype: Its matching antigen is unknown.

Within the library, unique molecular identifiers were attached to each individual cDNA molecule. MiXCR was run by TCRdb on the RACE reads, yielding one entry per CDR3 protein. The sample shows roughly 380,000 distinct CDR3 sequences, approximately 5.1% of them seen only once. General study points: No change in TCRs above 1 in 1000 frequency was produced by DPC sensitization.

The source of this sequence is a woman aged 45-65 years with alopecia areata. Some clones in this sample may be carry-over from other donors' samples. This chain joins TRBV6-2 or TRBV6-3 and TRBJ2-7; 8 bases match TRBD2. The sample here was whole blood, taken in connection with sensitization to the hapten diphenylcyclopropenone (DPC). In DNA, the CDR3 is TGTGCCAGCAGAATAGCGGGGTCCCACTACGAGCAGTACTTC. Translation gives CASRIAGSHYEQYF.